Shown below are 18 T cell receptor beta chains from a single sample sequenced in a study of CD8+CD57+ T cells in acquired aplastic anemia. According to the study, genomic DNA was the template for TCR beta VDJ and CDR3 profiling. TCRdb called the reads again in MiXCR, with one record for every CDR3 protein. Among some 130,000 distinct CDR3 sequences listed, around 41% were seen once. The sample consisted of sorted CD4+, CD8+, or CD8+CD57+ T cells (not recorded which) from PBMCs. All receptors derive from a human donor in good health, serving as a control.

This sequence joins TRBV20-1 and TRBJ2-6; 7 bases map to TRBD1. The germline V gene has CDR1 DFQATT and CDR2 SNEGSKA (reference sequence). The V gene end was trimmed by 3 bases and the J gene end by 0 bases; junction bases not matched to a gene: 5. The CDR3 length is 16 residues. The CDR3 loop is CSASETGDSGANVLTF. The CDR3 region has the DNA TGCAGTGCTAGCGAAACAGGGGACTCTGGGGCCAACGTCCTGACTTTC.

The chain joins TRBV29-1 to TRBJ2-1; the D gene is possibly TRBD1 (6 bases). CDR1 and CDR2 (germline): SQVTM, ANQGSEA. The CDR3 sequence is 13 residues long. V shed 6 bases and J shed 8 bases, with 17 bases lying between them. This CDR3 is CSVNLKQGYEQFF. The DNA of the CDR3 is TGCAGCGTGAATCTTAAACAGGGCTATGAGCAGTTCTTC.

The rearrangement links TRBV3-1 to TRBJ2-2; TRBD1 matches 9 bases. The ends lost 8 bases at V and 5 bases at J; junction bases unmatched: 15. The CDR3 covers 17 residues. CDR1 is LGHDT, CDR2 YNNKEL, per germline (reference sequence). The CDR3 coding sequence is TGTGCCAGCTCACACAGGGGGCGCGTCATGGGAACCGGGGAGCTGTTTTTT. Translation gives CASSHRGRVMGTGELFF.

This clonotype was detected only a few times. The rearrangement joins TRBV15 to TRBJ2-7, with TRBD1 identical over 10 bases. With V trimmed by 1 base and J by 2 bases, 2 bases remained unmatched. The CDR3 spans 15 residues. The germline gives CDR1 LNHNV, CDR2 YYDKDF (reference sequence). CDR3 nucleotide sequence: TGTGCCACCAGCAGAGCCGGGACAGGGGCCTACGAGCAGTACTTC. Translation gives CATSRAGTGAYEQYF.

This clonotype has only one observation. CDR3 protein: CATSDAGQYNEQFF. As DNA, the CDR3 is TGTGCCACCAGTGATGCGGGACAGTACAATGAGCAGTTCTTC. The V gene is TRBV24-1, the J gene TRBJ2-1; D may be TRBD1 (7 bases). With 3 bases removed from V and 4 bases from J, the gap between germline ends came to 9 bases. The V gene's germline CDR1 is KGHDR and CDR2 SFDVKD. The CDR3 has 14 residues.

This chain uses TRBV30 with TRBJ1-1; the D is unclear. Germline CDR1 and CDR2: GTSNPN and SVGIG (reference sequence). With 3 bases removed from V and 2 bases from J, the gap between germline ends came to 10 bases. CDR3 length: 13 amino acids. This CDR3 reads CAWSFNRNTEAFF. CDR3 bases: TGTGCCTGGAGCTTTAACAGAAACACTGAAGCTTTCTTT.

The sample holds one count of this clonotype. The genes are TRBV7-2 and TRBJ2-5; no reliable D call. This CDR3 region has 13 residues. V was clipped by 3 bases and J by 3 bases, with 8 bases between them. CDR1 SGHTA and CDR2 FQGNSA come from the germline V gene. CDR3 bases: TGTGCCAGCAGCTTTTATGGGAAAGAGACCCAGTACTTC. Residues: CASSFYGKETQYF. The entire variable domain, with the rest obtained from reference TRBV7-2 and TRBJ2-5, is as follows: GAGVSQSPSNKVTEKGKDVELRCDPISGHTALYWYRQSLGQGLEFLIYFQGNSAPDKSGLPSDRFSAERTGGSVSTLTIQRTQQEDSAVYLCASSFYGKETQYFGPGTRLLVL.

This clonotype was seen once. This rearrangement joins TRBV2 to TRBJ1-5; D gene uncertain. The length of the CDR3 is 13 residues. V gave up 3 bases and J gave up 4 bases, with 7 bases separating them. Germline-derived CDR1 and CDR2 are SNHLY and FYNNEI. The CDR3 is CASSDFTNQPQHF. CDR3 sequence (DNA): TGTGCCAGCAGTGATTTTACAAATCAGCCCCAGCATTTT.

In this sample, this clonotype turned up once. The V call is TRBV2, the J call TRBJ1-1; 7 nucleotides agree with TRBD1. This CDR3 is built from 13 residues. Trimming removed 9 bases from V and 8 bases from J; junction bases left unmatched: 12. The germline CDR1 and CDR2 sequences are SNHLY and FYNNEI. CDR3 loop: CASTWTGLEEAFF. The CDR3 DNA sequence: TGTGCCAGTACGTGGACAGGTTTAGAGGAAGCTTTCTTT.

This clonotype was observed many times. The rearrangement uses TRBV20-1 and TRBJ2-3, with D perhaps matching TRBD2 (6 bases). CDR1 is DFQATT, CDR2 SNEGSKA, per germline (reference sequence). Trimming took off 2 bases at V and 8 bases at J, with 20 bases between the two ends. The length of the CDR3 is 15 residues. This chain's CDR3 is CSARRAGSLIGTQYF. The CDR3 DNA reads TGCAGTGCTAGACGAGCGGGCTCTCTGATTGGTACGCAGTATTTT.

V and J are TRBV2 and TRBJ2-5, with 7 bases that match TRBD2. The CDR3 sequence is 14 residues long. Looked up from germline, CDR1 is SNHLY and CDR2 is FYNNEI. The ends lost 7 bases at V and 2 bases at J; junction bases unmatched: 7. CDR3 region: CASTGGQEQETQYF. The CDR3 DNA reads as TGTGCCAGCACGGGGGGTCAGGAGCAAGAGACCCAGTACTTC.

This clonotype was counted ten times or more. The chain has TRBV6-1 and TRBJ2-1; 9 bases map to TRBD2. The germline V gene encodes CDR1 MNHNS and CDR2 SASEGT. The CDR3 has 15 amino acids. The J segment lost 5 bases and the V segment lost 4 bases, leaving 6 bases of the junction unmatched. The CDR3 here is CASSGRLAAHNEQFF. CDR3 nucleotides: TGTGCCAGCAGTGGCCGACTAGCGGCACACAATGAGCAGTTCTTC.

The CDR3: CASSPPITTNEQFF. CDR3 in DNA: TGTGCCAGCTCACCACCGATAACGACCAATGAGCAGTTCTTC. The rearrangement joins TRBV11-1 to TRBJ2-1, with D hard to call. Germline CDR1 and CDR2: SGHAT and FQDESV (reference sequence). The V end was cut by 8 bases, the J end by 6 bases, with 17 bases between. The CDR3 covers 14 residues.

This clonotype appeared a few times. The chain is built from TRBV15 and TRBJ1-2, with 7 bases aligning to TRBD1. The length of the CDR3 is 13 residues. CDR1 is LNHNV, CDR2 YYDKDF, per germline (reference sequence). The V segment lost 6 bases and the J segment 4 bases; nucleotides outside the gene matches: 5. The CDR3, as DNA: TGTGCCACCAGACGGGACAGTACCTATGGCTACACCTTC. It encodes CATRRDSTYGYTF. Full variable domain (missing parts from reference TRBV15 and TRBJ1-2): DAMVIQNPRYQVTQFGKPVTLSCSQTLNHNVMYWYQQKSSQAPKLLFHYYDKDFNNEADTPDNFQSRRPNTSFCFLDIRSPGLGDTAMYLCATRRDSTYGYTFGSGTRLTVV.

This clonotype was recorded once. CDR3 in amino acids: CASSKAGQLNTEAFF. The CDR3 DNA sequence: TGTGCCAGTAGTAAGGCAGGACAACTGAACACTGAAGCTTTCTTT. The V call is TRBV19, the J call TRBJ1-1, with TRBD1 as a possible D gene (5 bases). The germline V gene encodes CDR1 LNHDA and CDR2 SQIVND (reference sequence). Trimming pared 4 bases from V and 0 bases from J, leaving 12 bases between. The CDR3 spans 15 residues.

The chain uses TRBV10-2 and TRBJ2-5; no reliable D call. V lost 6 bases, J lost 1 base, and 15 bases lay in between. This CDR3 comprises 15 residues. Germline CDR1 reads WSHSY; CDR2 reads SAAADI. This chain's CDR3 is CASSQDRRPQETQYF. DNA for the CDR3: TGCGCCAGCAGCCAAGATCGACGGCCCCAAGAGACCCAGTACTTC.

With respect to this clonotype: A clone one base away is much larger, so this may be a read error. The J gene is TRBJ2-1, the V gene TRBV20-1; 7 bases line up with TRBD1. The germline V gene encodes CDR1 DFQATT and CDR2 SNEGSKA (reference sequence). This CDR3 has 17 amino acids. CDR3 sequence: CSARVTRGLSSYNEQLF. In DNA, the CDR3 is TGCAGTGCTAGAGTTACAAGGGGGCTCAGCTCCTACAATGAGCAGCTCTTC.

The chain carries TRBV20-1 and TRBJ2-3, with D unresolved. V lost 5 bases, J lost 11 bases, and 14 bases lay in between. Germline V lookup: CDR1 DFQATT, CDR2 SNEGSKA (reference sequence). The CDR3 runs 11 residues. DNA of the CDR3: TGCAGTGCTGGGCTGTACAATGAGCAGTATTTT. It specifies CSAGLYNEQYF.